These 2 T cell receptor beta chains originate from one sample sequenced in a study of synovial regulatory T cells in juvenile arthritis. TCRdb's table, derived via immunoSEQ multiplex PCR, lists solely in-frame clones and lacks some. This sample's table reports a few thousand clones. Synovial fluid was collected with matched peripheral blood from each patient with active arthritis. Sequenced input: Treg cells from the synovium. These TCRs come from a donor younger than 30 with juvenile idiopathic arthritis.

The chain carries TRBV30 and TRBJ1-2. This CDR3 spans 14 amino acids. Only the protein is on record. Germline V gives CDR1 GTSNPN, CDR2 SVGIG (reference sequence). CDR3 sequence reads: CAWSGVASRYGYTF.

Frequency places this clone as medium-sized. The CDR3: CASSANREFDTEAFF. This rearrangement joins TRBV21-1 to TRBJ1-1; the D call from TCRdb, TRBD1, cannot be confirmed without DNA. TRBV21-1 is deemed a pseudogene. CDR3 length: 15 residues. DNA for this receptor is not on file.